The 5 T cell receptor beta chains below all came from one sample that was sequenced in a study of blood T cell repertoires in COVID-19. Only in-frame clones appear in the TCRdb table, and some are missing; sequencing was by immunoSEQ multiplex PCR. The sample has some 500,000 clones; around nine tenths are singletons. The sequenced sample was peripheral blood. These receptors all stem from a woman aged 50 to 60 with COVID-19, enrolled during active disease.

About this clone: An end of the junction does not agree with germline; a read error may underlie this. The chain combines TRBV29-1 with TRBJ1-1, with D perhaps matching TRBD1 (6 bases). CDR1 is SQVTM and CDR2 is ANQGSEA in the germline V gene. The CDR3 runs to 14 residues. CDR3 sequence reads: CTVRAGGLKTEAFF. The CDR3 DNA reads as TGCACAGTTAGGGCGGGGGGGCTGAAAACTGAAGCTTTCTTT. Full variable domain (remainder filled in from reference TRBV29-1 and TRBJ1-1): SAVISQKPSRDICQRGTSLTIQCQVDSQVTMMFWYRQQPGQSLTLIATANQGSEATYESGFVIDKFPISRPNLTFSTLTVSNMSPEDSSIYLCTVRAGGLKTEAFFGQGTRLTVV.

This chain uses TRBV6-5 with TRBJ2-3, with a possible D match to TRBD2 (6 bases). V gave up 0 bases and J gave up 12 bases, with 16 bases separating them. This CDR3 has 14 amino acids. Germline loops: CDR1 MNHEY, CDR2 SVGAGI. The CDR3 DNA sequence: TGTGCCAGCAGTTACTCGAGGGTCGGGACTTCCCAGTATTTT. Translated, it gives CASSYSRVGTSQYF.

This chain connects TRBV27 to TRBJ2-1; perhaps TRBD1 as D (6 bases). Trimming removed 11 bases at V and 4 bases at J, with 21 bases between. From germline, CDR1 is MNHEY and CDR2 SMNVEV (reference sequence). CDR3 length equals 15 residues. The CDR3 nucleotides are TGTGCCTCCCCGGATTTACGGACAGTTTACAATGAGCAGTTCTTC. Its translation is CASPDLRTVYNEQFF.

This CDR3 reads CASSLGRGGEQFF. The CDR3 region has the DNA TGTGCCAGCAGCTTAGGCAGGGGTGGTGAGCAGTTCTTC. The chain combines TRBV7-7 with TRBJ2-1; D perhaps matches TRBD1 (6 bases). Germline V gene sequence: CDR1 SSHAT, CDR2 FNYEAQ (reference sequence). Deletions cut 1 base from V and 9 bases from J, with 10 bases between. The length of the CDR3 is 13 residues.

The chain uses TRBV4-1 and TRBJ2-5, with D possibly being TRBD2 (5 bases). In germline, CDR1 is MGHRA, CDR2 YSYEKL. This CDR3 is 15 amino acids long. Trimming took 1 base from V and 6 from J, leaving 15 bases between them. The CDR3 here is CASSQGTVEGKTQYF. The CDR3 DNA reads TGCGCCAGCAGCCAAGGGACGGTCGAGGGAAAGACCCAGTACTTC.